This T cell receptor (beta chain) appears in the sequencing data of a study of T cell repertoires in ileal Crohn's disease. Study at large: Every patient was operated on for stricturing (roughly 61%) or penetrating (about 40%) complications. The study, taken as a whole, reports: Active smokers at surgery had more clonal expansions than non-smokers.

CDR3 length: 16 amino acids. Per the germline V gene, CDR1 is KGHSH and CDR2 is LQKENI. V dropped 3 bases and J dropped 2; count of bases not matched to a gene: 5. Sequencing used immunoSEQ multiplex PCR; TCRdb keeps in-frame clones, though not all of them. This repertoire shows 15,000 to 20,000 clones, around 70% found once; its top ten account for around 4%. On this clone: The antigen is undetermined.

The time point denotes: neoterminal ileum biopsy at postoperative endoscopy, about 6 months after surgery. The sequence came from an adult with Crohn's disease. The chain carries TRBV18 and TRBJ1-3, with 9 nucleotides matching TRBD1. The sample consisted of ileal tissue. The CDR3: CASSPGQGTPGNTIYF. Here the CDR3 DNA reads TGTGCCAGCTCACCCGGACAGGGGACCCCTGGAAACACCATATATTTT.